This T cell receptor beta chain is from a study of blood T cell repertoires in COVID-19. On the study more broadly: Samples of COVID-19 (acute and convalescent) were obtained from the United States, Italy and Spain. PBMCs, B-cell-depleted T cells, or T cells provided the cDNA or gDNA that made up the material.

This clone was picked up one time. The CDR3 totals 15 residues. Trimming cost V 0 bases and J 2 bases, with 12 bases left between them. From germline, CDR1 is SGHDT and CDR2 YYEEEE. How the authors handled the data: Amplification of reference gene primers provided the estimated nucleated cell counts. Data came from immunoSEQ multiplex PCR; TCRdb stores just in-frame clones and leaves some out. V and J calls and clone size are copied from that table; D and trimming were computed from the DNA. The data contain around 50,000 clones, over 75% of them singletons. The V call is TRBV5-6, the J call TRBJ2-7; no reliable D call. The sequenced sample was peripheral blood. This receptor was identified in a man between 65 and 85 years old with acute or convalescent COVID-19. The CDR3 loop reads CASSLVGRSAYEQYF. DNA for the CDR3: TGTGCCAGCAGCTTGGTTGGCAGGTCGGCCTACGAGCAGTACTTC.